Following are 26 T cell receptor beta chains from one sample sequenced in a study of human T cells and chemical hapten exposure. Time point noted: pre-sensitization, week 0. Treatment denoted: therapeutic diphenylcyclopropenone sensitization with weekly scalp DPC. TCRdb itself ran the RACE reads through MiXCR, one entry per CDR3 protein. The sample lists around 250,000 distinct CDR3 sequences; approximately 8.6% were seen once. The sample here was whole blood, taken in connection with sensitization to the hapten diphenylcyclopropenone (DPC). The origin of the receptors is a woman aged 40 to 50 with alopecia areata. Some clones in this sample may be carry-over from other donors' samples.

This clonotype has a count of ten or more. J is TRBJ1-5 and V is TRBV6-6; no definite D call. Germline V gene lookup returns CDR1 MNHNY and CDR2 SVGAGI (reference sequence). CDR3 length equals 14 residues. Trimming took 6 bases from V and 2 from J, leaving 11 bases between them. DNA of the CDR3: TGTGCCAGCAGACCCGACATTGGCAATCAGCCCCAGCATTTT. Its translation is CASRPDIGNQPQHF.

V and J are TRBV20-1 and TRBJ2-7; D not resolved. Germline V gene data show CDR1 as DFQATT and CDR2 as SNEGSKA (reference sequence). CDR3 size: 12 residues. Trimming shortened V by 0 bases and J by 3 bases, and 6 bases separated the two germline ends. The CDR3 DNA is TGCAGTGCTAGAGATCCGGTCTACGAGCAGTACTTC. It codes for CSARDPVYEQYF.

This clonotype turned up a few times. V and J are TRBV29-1 and TRBJ2-1; D is perhaps TRBD1 (5 bases). This CDR3 comprises 12 residues. Germline-derived CDR1 and CDR2 are SQVTM and ANQGSEA. The V end lost 8 bases, the J end lost 4 bases, and 12 bases lay between the germline ends. The CDR3 DNA reads TGCAGCAGCAGGGTGATTTACAATGAGCAGTTCTTC. This translates into CSSRVIYNEQFF.

The genes are TRBV10-3 and TRBJ2-1; 10 positions match TRBD1. Germline loops: CDR1 ENHRY, CDR2 SYGVKD. V dropped 6 bases and J dropped 8; count of bases not matched to a gene: 10. This CDR3 comprises 15 residues. As DNA, the CDR3 is TGTGCCATCAGCCGGACAGGGGGTGGTTTGGATGAGCAGTTCTTC. Translating gives CAISRTGGGLDEQFF.

This clonotype was seen at least ten times. This chain links TRBV6-2 or TRBV6-3 with TRBJ2-3, with 7 bases lining up with TRBD2. The junction had 7 bases not matched to a gene; V was cut back by 7 bases and J by 3 bases. There are 14 residues in the CDR3. CDR1 and CDR2 (germline): MNHEY, SVGEGT. Here the CDR3 reads CASTATSRTDTQYF. The CDR3 region has the DNA TGTGCCAGCACTGCGACTAGCAGGACAGATACGCAGTATTTT.

This chain uses TRBV3-1 with TRBJ2-1; TRBD1 matches 11 bases. The V segment lost 4 bases and the J segment 4 bases; nucleotides outside the gene matches: 6. CDR3 length equals 16 residues. CDR1 LGHDT and CDR2 YNNKEL come from the germline V gene (reference sequence). DNA for the CDR3: TGTGCCAGCAGCCCCTGGACAGGGGGCCCATACAATGAGCAGTTCTTC. It specifies CASSPWTGGPYNEQFF.

This clonotype was detected a few times. Written as DNA, the CDR3 is TGTGCCAGCAGTTCCTGGACTAGCGGCCTGGTTGATACGCAGTATTTT. Encoded protein: CASSSWTSGLVDTQYF. The rearrangement joins TRBV6-2 or TRBV6-3 to TRBJ2-3; the match to TRBD2 covers 10 bases. Germline values: CDR1 MNHEY, CDR2 SVGEGT. The J segment lost 6 bases and the V segment lost 4 bases, leaving 10 bases of the junction unmatched. This CDR3 has 16 residues.

The rearrangement links TRBV20-1 to TRBJ2-5; 7 nucleotides agree with TRBD1. Germline CDR1 and CDR2: DFQATT and SNEGSKA (reference sequence). The ends lost 2 bases at V and 3 bases at J; junction bases unmatched: 6. The CDR3 consists of 14 residues. CDR3 nucleotides: TGCAGTGCTAGAACGGGGACAGCTGAAGAGACCCAGTACTTC. As protein: CSARTGTAEETQYF.

V gene TRBV12-3 or TRBV12-4 combines with J gene TRBJ2-7, with D unclear. The CDR3 spans 15 residues. V shed 4 bases and J shed 1 base, with 14 bases lying between them. CDR3 amino acids: CASSSIGSKSYEQYF. CDR3 in DNA: TGTGCCAGCAGTTCCATCGGGTCGAAATCCTACGAGCAGTACTTC.

The chain uses TRBV2 and TRBJ2-5; D gene ambiguous. The CDR3 is made up of 12 amino acids. CDR1 and CDR2 (germline): SNHLY, FYNNEI. V was pared by 7 bases and J by 1 base, with 7 bases between. CDR3 loop: CASIWPQETQYF. Written as DNA, the CDR3 is TGTGCCAGCATTTGGCCCCAAGAGACCCAGTACTTC. The entire variable domain, with the rest obtained from reference TRBV2 and TRBJ2-5, is as follows: EPEVTQTPSHQVTQMGQEVILRCVPISNHLYFYWYRQILGQKVEFLVSFYNNEISEKSEIFDDQFSVERPDGSNFTLKIRSTKLEDSAMYFCASIWPQETQYFGPGTRLLVL.

The table lists this clonotype with many counts. V usage is TRBV7-9 and J usage is TRBJ2-5; 7 bases are shared with TRBD2. The V gene end was trimmed by 3 bases and the J gene end by 1 base; junction bases not matched to a gene: 11. There are 17 residues in the CDR3. Germline-derived CDR1 and CDR2 are SEHNR and FQNEAQ (reference sequence). CDR3 sequence reads: CASSFVVYGRSQETQYF. Written as DNA, the CDR3 is TGTGCCAGCAGCTTCGTAGTTTACGGGAGGTCCCAAGAGACCCAGTACTTC.

The V gene is TRBV20-1, the J gene TRBJ2-7; 11 bases are a match to TRBD1. The CDR3 extends over 16 amino acids. CDR1 DFQATT and CDR2 SNEGSKA come from the germline V gene (reference sequence). V gave up 4 bases and J gave up 2 bases; unmatched junction bases: 10. The CDR3 loop is CSAKFIPGQGAYEQYF. DNA for the CDR3: TGCAGTGCTAAATTTATTCCGGGACAGGGGGCCTACGAGCAGTACTTC.

This clonotype has only a few counts. The genes are TRBV19 and TRBJ2-3; D gene uncertain. Trimming took off 3 bases at V and 6 bases at J, with 10 bases between the two ends. The CDR3 contains 13 residues. Germline CDR1 LNHDA, CDR2 SQIVND (reference sequence). CDR3 loop: CASSIGFRDTQYF. The CDR3 coding sequence is TGTGCCAGTAGTATTGGATTTCGTGATACGCAGTATTTT. The complete variable domain, with remaining parts taken from reference TRBV19 and TRBJ2-3, reads DGGITQSPKYLFRKEGQNVTLSCEQNLNHDAMYWYRQDPGQGLRLIYYSQIVNDFQKGDIAEGYSVSREKKESFPLTVTSAQKNPTAFYLCASSIGFRDTQYFGPGTRLTVL.

The chain couples TRBV5-5 to TRBJ1-5; no clear D gene. CDR1 is SGHKS and CDR2 is YYEKEE in the germline V gene (reference sequence). The V and J ends lost 1 base and 1 base respectively, with 3 bases between them. The CDR3 is 13 residues long. The CDR3 sequence is CASSLQSNQPQHF. CDR3 nucleotide sequence: TGTGCCAGCAGCTTGCAGAGCAATCAGCCCCAGCATTTT.

This clonotype was counted only a few times. The gene calls are TRBV12-3 or TRBV12-4 and TRBJ1-2; a weak D match, TRBD1 (5 bases). V shed 4 bases and J shed 5 bases, with 11 bases lying between them. This CDR3 has 13 residues. The chain's CDR3 is CASSSNGGYGYTF. The CDR3 DNA sequence: TGTGCCAGCAGTTCCAACGGGGGGTATGGCTACACCTTC.

V is TRBV6-1 and J is TRBJ2-7; 7 nucleotides line up with TRBD2. CDR1 and CDR2 (germline): MNHNS, SASEGT. This CDR3 contains 13 residues. J gave up 3 bases and V 3 bases, and 2 bases lay outside the gene matches. CDR3 DNA: TGTGCCAGCAGTGATGGCGGGAGCTACGAGCAGTACTTC. This gives the protein CASSDGGSYEQYF.

This clonotype has only a few counts. This chain uses TRBV7-2 with TRBJ2-3, with D unclear. The CDR3 spans 14 residues. The V end lost 4 bases, the J end lost 8 bases, and 16 bases lay between the germline ends. CDR1 is SGHTA, CDR2 FQGNSA, per germline. CDR3 amino acids: CASSSASRQITQYF. The CDR3 DNA follows: TGTGCCAGCAGCTCCGCCTCCCGCCAGATTACGCAGTATTTT.

The table lists this clonotype with many counts. This chain links TRBV20-1 with TRBJ2-2; 7 nucleotides agree with TRBD1. The V gene's germline CDR1 is DFQATT and CDR2 SNEGSKA (reference sequence). V lost 5 bases, J lost 4 bases, and 4 bases stayed unmatched. CDR3 length: 13 amino acids. The CDR3 sequence: CSAVDRATGELFF. CDR3 bases: TGCAGTGCTGTTGACAGGGCCACCGGGGAGCTGTTTTTT.

The rearrangement links TRBV7-9 to TRBJ2-1; 13 nucleotides align to TRBD2. The germline V gene encodes CDR1 SEHNR and CDR2 FQNEAQ (reference sequence). The CDR3 totals 15 residues. V was pared by 5 bases and J by 10 bases, with 8 bases of the junction left unmatched. Here the CDR3 reads CASSPRTSGSGEQFF. The DNA of the CDR3 is TGTGCCAGCAGCCCGAGGACTAGCGGGAGTGGGGAGCAGTTCTTC.

With respect to this clonotype: A read error may account for a junction end that differs from germline. The genes are TRBV28 and TRBJ2-7; no clear D gene. This CDR3 spans 14 amino acids. Looked up from germline, CDR1 is MDHEN and CDR2 is SYDVKM. DNA for the CDR3: TGTGCCAGCAGTTTATGGTCGGAATTCTACGTGCAGTACTTC. Its protein is CASSLWSEFYVQYF.

This clonotype was picked up a small number of times. The genes are TRBV5-1 and TRBJ2-3; 10 bases line up with TRBD2. The CDR3 covers 17 residues. Germline V lookup: CDR1 SGHRS, CDR2 YFSETQ. The V gene end was trimmed by 3 bases and the J gene end by 0 bases; junction bases not matched to a gene: 7. The CDR3 DNA follows: TGCGCCAGCAGCTGGGGGCCTAGCGGGGGTAGCACAGATACGCAGTATTTT. Protein product: CASSWGPSGGSTDTQYF.

A few counts support this clonotype. The chain is built from TRBV20-1 and TRBJ1-1; D perhaps matches TRBD1 (6 bases). CDR1 and CDR2 from the germline V gene are DFQATT and SNEGSKA (reference sequence). Trimming stripped 5 bases from V and 4 bases from J, with 20 bases between. This CDR3 region has 15 residues. The CDR3, as DNA: TGCAGTGCTCGGGACAACTTCATACCCCGCACTGAAGCTTTCTTT. Translating it yields CSARDNFIPRTEAFF.

This clonotype was detected many times. This rearrangement joins TRBV12-3 or TRBV12-4 to TRBJ1-2; weak D call: TRBD1 (5 bases). The CDR3 covers 15 residues. Between the trimmed V and J ends, which lost 5 bases and 4 bases, there was a span of 17 bases. Here the CDR3 DNA reads TGTGCCAGCAGTCTCACTGGGACGCCGACCTATGGCTACACCTTC. It yields the protein CASSLTGTPTYGYTF.

This clonotype was found once. This CDR3 is missing its conserved last phenylalanine or tryptophan, likely due to a read error. The chain couples TRBV4-1 to TRBJ2-1; tentative D call: TRBD1 (5 bases). Trimming took 4 bases from V and 4 from J, leaving 11 bases between them. Germline CDR1 is MGHRA and CDR2 is YSYEKL. CDR3 size: 14 residues. CDR3 nucleotide sequence: TGCGCCAGCAGCCCGAGCAGGGATTACAATGAGCAGTTCTCC. Amino acids: CASSPSRDYNEQFS.

This clonotype was seen many times. The chain combines TRBV27 with TRBJ2-2; maybe TRBD2 (5 bases). Looked up from germline, CDR1 is MNHEY and CDR2 is SMNVEV (reference sequence). The CDR3 is made up of 13 amino acids. V shed 5 bases and J shed 4 bases, with 8 bases lying between them. The CDR3 sequence: CASSPRGTGELFF. DNA of the CDR3: TGTGCCAGCAGTCCACGGGGCACCGGGGAGCTGTTTTTT.

The table lists this clonotype with many counts. The chain carries TRBV7-2 and TRBJ2-7; 9 positions match TRBD2. Germline CDR1 and CDR2: SGHTA and FQGNSA. The CDR3 contains 16 residues. V shed 1 base, J shed 5 bases, and the junction held 9 bases outside the gene matches. The CDR3 region has the DNA TGTGCCAGCAGCTTAGAGGCCATAGCGGGAGCCCACGAGCAGTACTTC. This encodes CASSLEAIAGAHEQYF.